The 13 T cell receptor beta chains in this list originate from one sample, sequenced in a study of cytomegalovirus exposure and HLA in healthy donors. Profiling relied on immunoSEQ multiplex PCR, and the TCRdb table lists in-frame clones only, not all of them. The sample has some 290,000 clones, approximately 88% seen once. Sequenced material: PBMCs. Source of these receptors: a man aged 25 to 40 in good health and CMV-seronegative.

Only a few counts were recorded for this clone. The rearrangement links TRBV7-2 to TRBJ1-6; 10 bases are shared with TRBD1. CDR1 is SGHTA and CDR2 is FQGNSA in the germline V gene. V was pared by 5 bases and J by 9 bases, with 4 bases of the junction left unmatched. The CDR3 totals 14 residues. CDR3 coding DNA: TGTGCCAGCAGCCCGGGACAGGGGTTTTCACCCCTCCACTTT. Protein product: CASSPGQGFSPLHF. Looking up the rest from reference TRBV7-2 and TRBJ1-6 gives the full variable domain: GAGVSQSPSNKVTEKGKDVELRCDPISGHTALYWYRQSLGQGLEFLIYFQGNSAPDKSGLPSDRFSAERTGGSVSTLTIQRTQQEDSAVYLCASSPGQGFSPLHFGNGTRLTVT.

The chain carries TRBV4-1 and TRBJ2-1; 9 nucleotides align to TRBD1. This CDR3 comprises 17 residues. Germline CDR1 MGHRA, CDR2 YSYEKL. With V trimmed by 2 bases and J by 2 bases, 7 bases remained unmatched. This CDR3 is CASSQRDGTGTYNEQFF. CDR3 bases: TGCGCCAGCAGCCAAAGGGACGGGACAGGGACCTACAATGAGCAGTTCTTC.

The CDR3 here is CASSLEAGRNSPLHF. CDR3 nucleotides: TGTGCCAGCAGCTTGGAGGCAGGGCGGAATTCACCCCTCCACTTT. The V call is TRBV5-8, the J call TRBJ1-6; possible D gene TRBD1, 5 bases. CDR3 size: 15 residues. V was shortened by 0 bases and J by 7 bases, with 11 bases between the two germline ends. Germline values: CDR1 SGHTS, CDR2 YDEGEE. The variable domain in full, completed from reference TRBV5-8 and TRBJ1-6, reads EAGVTQSPTHLIKTRGQQATLRCSPISGHTSVYWYQQALGLGLQFLLWYDEGEERNRGNFPPRFSGRQFPNYSSELNVNALELEDSALYLCASSLEAGRNSPLHFGNGTRLTVT.

V and J are TRBV30 and TRBJ1-1, with 7 positions matching TRBD1. The ends lost 0 bases at V and 0 bases at J; junction bases unmatched: 4. This CDR3 is built from 15 residues. Germline CDR1 GTSNPN, CDR2 SVGIG (reference sequence). CDR3 amino acids: CAWSVRGGVNTEAFF. The CDR3 coding sequence is TGTGCCTGGAGTGTACGAGGGGGCGTGAACACTGAAGCTTTCTTT. Full variable domain (outside the CDR3, taken from reference TRBV30 and TRBJ1-1): SQTIHQWPATLVQPVGSPLSLECTVEGTSNPNLYWYRQAAGRGLQLLFYSVGIGQISSEVPQNLSASRPQDRQFILSSKKLLLSDSGFYLCAWSVRGGVNTEAFFGQGTRLTVV.

This clone was picked up one time. This chain uses TRBV5-4 with TRBJ1-1, with a possible D match to TRBD1 (6 bases). Trimming left V 4 bases short and J 4 bases short, with 11 bases between. CDR3 size: 13 residues. Germline CDR1 reads SGHNT; CDR2 reads YYREEE (reference sequence). Here the CDR3 DNA reads TGTGCCAGCAGCACGCAGGGGAGCACTGAAGCTTTCTTT. Residues: CASSTQGSTEAFF.

This chain uses TRBV10-3 with TRBJ2-3; 7 positions match TRBD1. CDR1 is ENHRY, CDR2 SYGVKD, per germline. The CDR3 is 14 residues long. V shed 10 bases, J shed 2 bases, and the junction held 9 bases outside the gene matches. The CDR3 loop reads CATRDSQDTDTQYF. The CDR3 DNA sequence: TGTGCCACCCGGGACAGCCAAGACACAGATACGCAGTATTTT.

V usage is TRBV19 and J usage is TRBJ1-1; D is possibly TRBD1 (6 bases). Trimming took off 3 bases at V and 0 bases at J, with 14 bases between the two ends. The germline V gene has CDR1 LNHDA and CDR2 SQIVND (reference sequence). The CDR3 loop spans 16 amino acids. The CDR3: CASSMGRGGMNTEAFF. In nucleotides, the CDR3 is TGTGCCAGTAGTATGGGCAGGGGCGGTATGAACACTGAAGCTTTCTTT.

The CDR3 nucleotides read TGCGCCAGCAGTCCCCCTAGGAGAGCGGGGGACACAGATACGCAGTATTTT. Amino acids: CASSPPRRAGDTDTQYF. The chain couples TRBV10-1 to TRBJ2-3, with 8 bases that match TRBD2. The ends lost 5 bases at V and 2 bases at J; junction bases unmatched: 12. The CDR3 is 17 residues long. Germline V gene sequence: CDR1 WNHNN, CDR2 SYGVQD (reference sequence).

The rearrangement links TRBV27 to TRBJ1-6; perhaps TRBD1 as D (6 bases). CDR3 length equals 14 residues. Germline values: CDR1 MNHEY, CDR2 SMNVEV (reference sequence). The V end was cut by 2 bases, the J end by 9 bases, with 11 bases between. CDR3 protein: CASSLDTGSSPLHF. In nucleotides, the CDR3 is TGTGCCAGCAGTTTAGATACAGGGAGTTCACCCCTCCACTTT.

The chain has TRBV11-2 and TRBJ2-1, with 12 nucleotides matching TRBD2. CDR1 and CDR2 (germline): SGHAT, FQNNGV. This CDR3 comprises 18 residues. After removal of 5 bases from V and 0 bases from J, the junction contained 8 bases not matched to a gene. This CDR3 is CASSAGLAGESSYNEQFF. The DNA of the CDR3 is TGTGCCAGCAGCGCGGGACTAGCGGGCGAGAGCTCCTACAATGAGCAGTTCTTC.

J is TRBJ2-7 and V is TRBV7-9; no definite D call. This CDR3 has 14 residues. The germline V and J ends were trimmed by 3 bases and 0 bases, with 9 bases remaining between them. The germline V gene has CDR1 SEHNR and CDR2 FQNEAQ (reference sequence). Written as DNA, the CDR3 is TGTGCCAGCAGCTTGGCTTTCAGCTCCTACGAGCAGTACTTC. As protein: CASSLAFSSYEQYF.

The CDR3 here is CASSSTTSGGASTEFF. CDR3 DNA: TGCGCCAGCAGCTCCACTACTAGCGGGGGGGCCAGTACGGAGTTCTTC. The rearrangement links TRBV5-1 to TRBJ2-1; 13 bases map to TRBD2. V lost 3 bases and J lost 14; bases outside the gene matches: 14. CDR3 length: 16 residues. Germline values: CDR1 SGHRS, CDR2 YFSETQ.

The V gene is TRBV4-1, the J gene TRBJ1-5; D might be TRBD1 (6 bases). CDR3 length: 14 residues. V lost 0 bases and J lost 6, with 9 bases in between. Germline lookup yields CDR1 MGHRA and CDR2 YSYEKL. CDR3 in DNA: TGCGCCAGCAGCCAAGACAGGGGCATTCAGCCCCAGCATTTT. Protein sequence: CASSQDRGIQPQHF.